This T cell receptor beta chain comes out of a study of T cells in Graves' hyperthyroidism and ophthalmopathy. The TCR beta CDR3 regions underwent amplification using RNA transcripts as the source. A set of HTBI primers served as the primers for a first-round RT-PCR of the TCR CDR3. Using its own MiXCR run on the multiplex PCR reads, TCRdb lists one record per CDR3 protein. The repertoire holds about 250,000 distinct CDR3 sequences, with approximately 23% as singletons. This clonotype appeared many times. With 2 bases clipped from V and 3 bases from J, the junction kept 2 bases outside the gene matches. The CDR3 is 13 amino acids. The germline V gene has CDR1 SGHRS and CDR2 YFSETQ.

This sequence joins TRBV5-1 and TRBJ2-7; 7 bases agree with TRBD2. The clonotype comes from a woman between 35 and 50 years old with Graves' ophthalmopathy. Input material: blood. CDR3: CASSFSSGYEQYF. CDR3 in DNA: TGCGCCAGCAGCTTTTCTAGCGGCTACGAGCAGTACTTC.